A single sample is the source of the 13 T cell receptor beta chains below, sequenced in a study of T cell responses to AZD1222 COVID-19 vaccine. Some clones are missing from TCRdb's copy, which holds only in-frame ones; the method was immunoSEQ multiplex PCR. The data hold around 150,000 clones, with around 95% observed a single time. This sample comprised peripheral blood, obtained on day 0 of AZD1222 vaccination. The receptor source for this set is an adult in good health.

The J gene is TRBJ1-1, the V gene TRBV7-8; 10 bases map to TRBD1. The germline V gene encodes CDR1 SGHVS and CDR2 FQNEAQ. This CDR3 spans 15 amino acids. Trimming removed 1 base from V and 8 bases from J; junction bases left unmatched: 7. CDR3 DNA: TGTGCCAGCAGCTTAGATCCGGACAGGGGGTTAGAAGCTTTCTTT. It yields the protein CASSLDPDRGLEAFF.

This clone has just a few counts. The chain joins TRBV10-3 to TRBJ1-1; 8 bases match TRBD1. The CDR3 spans 13 residues. From germline, CDR1 is ENHRY and CDR2 SYGVKD. The V gene end was trimmed by 9 bases and the J gene end by 4 bases; junction bases not matched to a gene: 7. CDR3 nucleotides: TGTGCCATAGGAACCACAGGGGGCACTGAAGCTTTCTTT. Its protein product is CAIGTTGGTEAFF.

This chain joins TRBV2 and TRBJ2-1; 11 bases agree with TRBD1. The germline V gene has CDR1 SNHLY and CDR2 FYNNEI. The CDR3 is 14 amino acids. V gave up 8 bases and J gave up 2 bases; unmatched junction bases: 2. Written as DNA, the CDR3 is TGTGCCAGCGGGGGACAGGGGGCCTACAATGAGCAGTTCTTC. Its translation: CASGGQGAYNEQFF.

The chain couples TRBV18 to TRBJ1-1; D remains unclear. Germline V gene sequence: CDR1 KGHSH, CDR2 LQKENI. Trimming cost V 3 bases and J 1 base, with 12 bases left between them. The CDR3 has 15 residues. DNA of the CDR3: TGTGCCAGCTCACCCACGAGCGCCCGGAACACTGAAGCTTTCTTT. This codes for CASSPTSARNTEAFF.

This clone was counted once. The chain links TRBV6-5 to TRBJ2-1, with a weak D call TRBD2 (5 bases). Per the germline V gene, CDR1 is MNHEY and CDR2 is SVGAGI. This CDR3 has 15 amino acids. V was clipped by 5 bases and J by 0 bases, with 11 bases between them. Written as DNA, the CDR3 is TGTGCCAGCAGTCCCCCGGGGAGCTCCTACAATGAGCAGTTCTTC. Its translation: CASSPPGSSYNEQFF.

The genes are TRBV28 and TRBJ1-1; 7 positions agree with TRBD1. Germline-derived CDR1 and CDR2 are MDHEN and SYDVKM. J lost 5 bases, V lost 7 bases, and 1 base had no gene match. This CDR3 comprises 11 residues. CDR3 region: CASTQGTEAFF. CDR3 bases: TGTGCCAGCACACAGGGGACTGAAGCTTTCTTT.

Notes on this clone: A read error may produce the germline difference seen at one junction end. CDR3 loop: CASSLGRQDTQYF. For the CDR3, the DNA is TGTGCCAGCAGCTTGGGCAGGCAAGATACCCAGTACTTC. The rearrangement joins TRBV11-3 to TRBJ2-5; D not certain. This CDR3 has 13 residues. Germline CDR1 and CDR2: SGHNT and YENEEA.

This chain joins TRBV7-9 and TRBJ1-4, with D unresolved. The V gene lost 8 bases and the J gene lost 8 bases, with 15 bases spanning the gap. Germline values: CDR1 SEHNR, CDR2 FQNEAQ (reference sequence). The CDR3 has 13 amino acids. The CDR3 coding sequence is TGTGCCAGCGGCATAGTCGCGGGGGAAAAACTGTTTTTT. This sequence encodes CASGIVAGEKLFF.

The chain is built from TRBV5-6 and TRBJ1-1; no firm D call. Germline V gives CDR1 SGHDT, CDR2 YYEEEE. The germline V and J ends were trimmed by 5 bases and 0 bases, with 14 bases remaining between them. The CDR3 spans 15 residues. The CDR3 reads CASRYTALMNTEAFF. The DNA for the CDR3 is TGTGCCAGCAGATACACGGCACTCATGAACACTGAAGCTTTCTTT.

The chain joins TRBV15 to TRBJ1-1; 8 bases map to TRBD1. V lost 5 bases to trimming and J lost 0 bases; unmatched junction nucleotides: 5. The CDR3 totals 15 residues. Germline V gene data show CDR1 as LNHNV and CDR2 as YYDKDF (reference sequence). CDR3 loop: CATSADRGMNTEAFF. CDR3 in DNA: TGTGCCACCAGCGCCGACAGGGGTATGAACACTGAAGCTTTCTTT. The full variable domain, its missing parts supplied by reference TRBV15 and TRBJ1-1, is DAMVIQNPRYQVTQFGKPVTLSCSQTLNHNVMYWYQQKSSQAPKLLFHYYDKDFNNEADTPDNFQSRRPNTSFCFLDIRSPGLGDTAMYLCATSADRGMNTEAFFGQGTRLTVV.

This chain connects TRBV15 to TRBJ2-3, with D tentatively TRBD1 or TRBD2 (6 bases each). CDR3 size: 13 residues. The V gene's germline CDR1 is LNHNV and CDR2 YYDKDF (reference sequence). V gave up 9 bases and J gave up 2 bases, with 12 bases separating them. The CDR3 DNA sequence: TGTGCCACTCAACAGGGACTCACAGATACGCAGTATTTT. It codes for CATQQGLTDTQYF.

The chain couples TRBV19 to TRBJ1-5; D unresolved. This CDR3 contains 15 residues. Germline CDR1 and CDR2: LNHDA and SQIVND (reference sequence). V dropped 10 bases and J dropped 1 base, with 17 bases sitting between them. The CDR3 DNA reads as TGTGCCAATAATCCCGGGGTAGACAGCAATCAGCCCCAGCATTTT. Protein product: CANNPGVDSNQPQHF.

V gene TRBV4-2 combines with J gene TRBJ1-4; D is ambiguous. Germline CDR1 LGHNA, CDR2 YNFKEQ. The CDR3 runs 14 residues. V dropped 0 bases and J dropped 8 bases, with 10 bases sitting between them. The CDR3 DNA sequence: TGTGCCAGCAGCCAAGATCGGACTGACGAAAAACTGTTTTTT. It is translated as CASSQDRTDEKLFF.